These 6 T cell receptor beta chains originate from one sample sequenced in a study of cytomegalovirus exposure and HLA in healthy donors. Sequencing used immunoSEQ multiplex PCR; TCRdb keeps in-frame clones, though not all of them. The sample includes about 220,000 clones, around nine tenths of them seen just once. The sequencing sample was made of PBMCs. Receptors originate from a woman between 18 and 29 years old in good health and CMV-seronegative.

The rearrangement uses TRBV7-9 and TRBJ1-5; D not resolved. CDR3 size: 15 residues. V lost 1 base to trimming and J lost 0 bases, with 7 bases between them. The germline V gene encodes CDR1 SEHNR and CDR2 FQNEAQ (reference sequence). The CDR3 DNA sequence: TGTGCCAGCAGCTTAGAAACAGATAGCAATCAGCCCCAGCATTTT. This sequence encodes CASSLETDSNQPQHF.

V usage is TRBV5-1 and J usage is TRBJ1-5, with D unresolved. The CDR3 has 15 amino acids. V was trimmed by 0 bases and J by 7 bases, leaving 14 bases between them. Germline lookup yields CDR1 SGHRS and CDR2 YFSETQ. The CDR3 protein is CASSLDPLPQQPQHF. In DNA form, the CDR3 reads TGCGCCAGCAGCTTGGACCCACTTCCCCAACAGCCCCAGCATTTT.

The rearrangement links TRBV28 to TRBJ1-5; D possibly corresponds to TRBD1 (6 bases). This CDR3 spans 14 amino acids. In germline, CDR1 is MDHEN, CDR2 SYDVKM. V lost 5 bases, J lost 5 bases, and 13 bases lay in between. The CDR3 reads CASSQQGRDQPQHF. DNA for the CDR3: TGTGCCAGCAGTCAACAGGGTCGGGATCAGCCCCAGCATTTT.

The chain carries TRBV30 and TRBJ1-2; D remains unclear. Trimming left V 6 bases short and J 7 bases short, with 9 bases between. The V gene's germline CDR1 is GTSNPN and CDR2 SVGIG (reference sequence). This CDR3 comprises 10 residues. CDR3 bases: TGTGCCTGTATGCGAGGTGGCTACACCTTC. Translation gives CACMRGGYTF.

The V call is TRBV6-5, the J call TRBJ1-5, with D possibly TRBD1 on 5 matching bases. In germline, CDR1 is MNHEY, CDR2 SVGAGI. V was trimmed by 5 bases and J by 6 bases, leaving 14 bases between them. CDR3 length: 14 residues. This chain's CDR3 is CASSLQGRGQPQHF. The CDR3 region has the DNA TGTGCCAGCAGTCTCCAGGGCAGAGGTCAGCCCCAGCATTTT.

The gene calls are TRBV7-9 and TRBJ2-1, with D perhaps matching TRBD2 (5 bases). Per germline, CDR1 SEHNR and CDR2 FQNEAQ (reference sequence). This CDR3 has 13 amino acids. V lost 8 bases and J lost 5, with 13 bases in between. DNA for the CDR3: TGTGCCAGCCACCGGGAACCAGACAATGAGCAGTTCTTC. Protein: CASHREPDNEQFF.